This T cell receptor beta chain was sequenced in a study of radiotherapy plus CTLA-4 blockade in lung cancer. Across the whole study: Of the patients, roughly 20% showed objective responses and under 40% attained disease control.

CDR3 size: 13 residues. Germline V gene sequence: CDR1 KGHSH, CDR2 LQKENI. Trimming stripped 3 bases from V and 6 bases from J, with 8 bases between. General study results and limits: Reported findings show early blood T cell clone dynamics, with interferon-beta, best predicted response. TCR clones originating in tumors grew in number in blood after radiotherapy plus ipilimumab.

Libraries were prepared by immunoSEQ multiplex PCR; TCRdb keeps only in-frame clonotypes and omits some of them. The sample includes about 38,000 clones, just over 85% seen only once; the top ten take approximately 22%. Focal radiation plus CTLA-4 blockade with ipilimumab was given to patients with chemo-refractory metastatic non-small-cell lung cancer. Concerning this clone itself: No antigen is known for it.

The sample here was peripheral blood, taken from a patient treated with radiotherapy plus ipilimumab. This TCR was sampled from a human donor with non-small cell lung cancer whose response to radiotherapy plus ipilimumab could not be evaluated. The chain joins TRBV18 to TRBJ2-2, with D perhaps TRBD1 (5 bases). The CDR3 nucleotides are TGTGCCAGCTCACCTCAGGGCCCCGGGGAGCTGTTTTTT. It translates to CASSPQGPGELFF.